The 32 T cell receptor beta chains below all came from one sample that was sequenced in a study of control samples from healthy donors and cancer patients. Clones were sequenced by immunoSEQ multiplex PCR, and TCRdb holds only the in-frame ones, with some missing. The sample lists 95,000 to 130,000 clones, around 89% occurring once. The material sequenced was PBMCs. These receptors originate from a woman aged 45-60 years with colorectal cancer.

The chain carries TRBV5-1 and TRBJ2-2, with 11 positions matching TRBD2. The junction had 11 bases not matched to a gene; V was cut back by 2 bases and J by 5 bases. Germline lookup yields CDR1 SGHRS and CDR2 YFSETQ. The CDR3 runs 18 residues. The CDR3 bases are TGCGCCAGCAGCTTCTCTAGCGGGAGGCCTCGTGCTACCGGGGAGCTGTTTTTT. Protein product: CASSFSSGRPRATGELFF.

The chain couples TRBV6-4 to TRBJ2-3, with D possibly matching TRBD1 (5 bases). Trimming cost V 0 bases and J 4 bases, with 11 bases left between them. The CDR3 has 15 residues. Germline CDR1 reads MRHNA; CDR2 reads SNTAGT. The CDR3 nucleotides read TGTGCCAGCAGTGACTCTGGCAGGGTTGCAGATACGCAGTATTTT. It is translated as CASSDSGRVADTQYF.

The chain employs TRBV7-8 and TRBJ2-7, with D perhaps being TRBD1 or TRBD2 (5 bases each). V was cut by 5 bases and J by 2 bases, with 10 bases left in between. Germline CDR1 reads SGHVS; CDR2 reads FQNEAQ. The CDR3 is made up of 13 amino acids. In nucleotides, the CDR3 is TGTGCCAGCAGCCGGGACGGACCCTACGAGCAGTACTTC. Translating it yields CASSRDGPYEQYF.

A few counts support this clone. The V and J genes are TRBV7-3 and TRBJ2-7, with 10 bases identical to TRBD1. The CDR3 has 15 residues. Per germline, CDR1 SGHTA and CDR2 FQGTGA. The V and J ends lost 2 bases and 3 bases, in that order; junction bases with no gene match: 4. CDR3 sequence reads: CASSLGTGASYEQYF. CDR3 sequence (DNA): TGTGCCAGCAGCTTAGGGACAGGGGCGAGCTACGAGCAGTACTTC. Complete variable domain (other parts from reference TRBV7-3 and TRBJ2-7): GAGVSQTPSNKVTEKGKYVELRCDPISGHTALYWYRQSLGQGPEFLIYFQGTGAADDSGLPNDRFFAVRPEGSVSTLKIQRTERGDSAVYLCASSLGTGASYEQYFGPGTRLTVT.

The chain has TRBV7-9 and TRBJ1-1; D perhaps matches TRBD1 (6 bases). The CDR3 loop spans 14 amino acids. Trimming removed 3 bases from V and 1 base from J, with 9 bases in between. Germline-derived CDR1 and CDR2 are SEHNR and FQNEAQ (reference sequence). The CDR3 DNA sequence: TGTGCCAGCAGCTTTGACAGGAGGAACACTGAAGCTTTCTTT. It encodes CASSFDRRNTEAFF.

The chain's CDR3 is CASSPRSRGAGDTQYF. The CDR3 DNA reads as TGTGCCAGCAGCCCACGTAGTCGGGGCGCTGGAGATACGCAGTATTTT. The V gene is TRBV7-8, the J gene TRBJ2-3; either TRBD1 or TRBD2 may fit D (5 bases each). The CDR3 covers 16 residues. V lost 5 bases and J lost 5, with 20 bases in between. Per germline, CDR1 SGHVS and CDR2 FQNEAQ.

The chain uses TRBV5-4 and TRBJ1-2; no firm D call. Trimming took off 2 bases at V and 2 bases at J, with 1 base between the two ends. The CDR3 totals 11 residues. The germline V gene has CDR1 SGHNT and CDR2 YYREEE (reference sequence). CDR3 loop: CASSLNYGYTF. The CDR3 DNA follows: TGTGCCAGCAGCTTAAACTATGGCTACACCTTC.

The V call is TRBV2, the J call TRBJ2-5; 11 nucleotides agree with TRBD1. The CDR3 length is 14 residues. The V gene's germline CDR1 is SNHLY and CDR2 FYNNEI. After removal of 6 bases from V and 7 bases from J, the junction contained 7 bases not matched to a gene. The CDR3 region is CASSPPGTGGTQYF. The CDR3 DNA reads TGTGCCAGCAGCCCCCCGGGGACAGGGGGGACCCAGTACTTC. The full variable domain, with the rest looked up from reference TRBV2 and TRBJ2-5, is EPEVTQTPSHQVTQMGQEVILRCVPISNHLYFYWYRQILGQKVEFLVSFYNNEISEKSEIFDDQFSVERPDGSNFTLKIRSTKLEDSAMYFCASSPPGTGGTQYFGPGTRLLVL.

CDR3 sequence: CASSGGDSSGNTIYF. In DNA, the CDR3 is TGTGCCAGCAGCGGGGGTGACAGCTCTGGAAACACCATATATTTT. The chain carries TRBV9 and TRBJ1-3, with D possibly TRBD1 on 5 matching bases. V was trimmed by 3 bases and J by 0 bases, leaving 10 bases between them. CDR3 size: 15 residues. CDR1 and CDR2 from the germline V gene are SGDLS and YYNGEE.

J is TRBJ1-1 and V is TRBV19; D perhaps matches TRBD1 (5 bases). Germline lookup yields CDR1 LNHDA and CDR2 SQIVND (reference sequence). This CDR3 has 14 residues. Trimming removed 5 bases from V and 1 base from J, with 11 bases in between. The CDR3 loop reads CASSPGRENTEAFF. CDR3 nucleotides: TGTGCCAGTAGTCCGGGACGGGAGAACACTGAAGCTTTCTTT.

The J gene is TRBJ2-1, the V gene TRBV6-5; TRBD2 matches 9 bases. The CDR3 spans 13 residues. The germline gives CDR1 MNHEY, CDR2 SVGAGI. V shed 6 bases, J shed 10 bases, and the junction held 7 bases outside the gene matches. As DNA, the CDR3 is TGTGCCAGCAGGGAGACTAGCGGTATAGAGCAGTTCTTC. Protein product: CASRETSGIEQFF.

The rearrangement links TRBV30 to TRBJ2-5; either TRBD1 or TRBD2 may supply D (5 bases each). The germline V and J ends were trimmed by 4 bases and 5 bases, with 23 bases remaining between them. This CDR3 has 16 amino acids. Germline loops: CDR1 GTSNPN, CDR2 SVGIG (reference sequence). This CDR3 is CAWTSEGTRAVETQYF. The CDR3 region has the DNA TGTGCCTGGACCTCAGAGGGGACCCGAGCGGTGGAGACCCAGTACTTC.

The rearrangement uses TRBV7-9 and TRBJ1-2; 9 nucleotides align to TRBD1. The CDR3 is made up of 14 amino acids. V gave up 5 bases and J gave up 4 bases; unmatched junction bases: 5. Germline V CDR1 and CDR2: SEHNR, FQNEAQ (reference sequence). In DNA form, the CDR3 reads TGTGCCAGCAGCAGAACAGGGGGCGGCTATGGCTACACCTTC. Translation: CASSRTGGGYGYTF.

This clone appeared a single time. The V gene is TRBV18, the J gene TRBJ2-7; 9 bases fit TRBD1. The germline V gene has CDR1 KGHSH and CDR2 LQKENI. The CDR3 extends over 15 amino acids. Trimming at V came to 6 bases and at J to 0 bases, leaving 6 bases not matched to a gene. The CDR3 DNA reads TGTGCCAGCTCCGTGGGGACAGGGCTCTCCTACGAGCAGTACTTC. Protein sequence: CASSVGTGLSYEQYF.

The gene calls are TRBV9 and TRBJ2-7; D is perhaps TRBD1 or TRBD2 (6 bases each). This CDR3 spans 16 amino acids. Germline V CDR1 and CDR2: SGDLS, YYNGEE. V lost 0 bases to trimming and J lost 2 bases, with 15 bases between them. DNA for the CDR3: TGTGCCAGCAGCGTAGGCTCCGGGGGCGCCGCCTACGAGCAGTACTTC. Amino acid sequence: CASSVGSGGAAYEQYF.

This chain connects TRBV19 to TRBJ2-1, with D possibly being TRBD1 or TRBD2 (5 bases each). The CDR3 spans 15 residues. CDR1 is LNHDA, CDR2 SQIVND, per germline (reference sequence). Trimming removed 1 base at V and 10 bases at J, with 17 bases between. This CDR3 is CASSIVGGRGVEQFF. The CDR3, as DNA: TGTGCCAGTAGTATAGTAGGAGGACGGGGCGTCGAGCAGTTCTTC.

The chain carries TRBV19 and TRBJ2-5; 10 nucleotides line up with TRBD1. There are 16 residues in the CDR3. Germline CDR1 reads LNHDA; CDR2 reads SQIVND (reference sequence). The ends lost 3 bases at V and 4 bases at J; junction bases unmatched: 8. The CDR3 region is CASSIRDRGSGETQYF. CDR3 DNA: TGTGCCAGTAGTATCCGGGACAGGGGCTCAGGAGAGACCCAGTACTTC.

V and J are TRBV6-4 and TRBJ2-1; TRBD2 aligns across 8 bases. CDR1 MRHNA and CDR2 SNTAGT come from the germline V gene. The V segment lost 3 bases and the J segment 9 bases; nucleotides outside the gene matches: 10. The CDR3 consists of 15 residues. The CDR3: CASSEYGAGAFEQFF. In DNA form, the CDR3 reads TGTGCCAGCAGTGAGTACGGAGCGGGAGCTTTTGAGCAGTTCTTC.

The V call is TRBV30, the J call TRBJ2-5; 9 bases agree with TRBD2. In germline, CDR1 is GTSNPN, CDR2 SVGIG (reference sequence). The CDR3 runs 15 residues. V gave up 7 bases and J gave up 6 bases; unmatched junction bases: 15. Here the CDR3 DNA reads TGTGCCTTGACGGGGGGAGCGGGAGGCCGACAGACCCAGTACTTC. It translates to CALTGGAGGRQTQYF.

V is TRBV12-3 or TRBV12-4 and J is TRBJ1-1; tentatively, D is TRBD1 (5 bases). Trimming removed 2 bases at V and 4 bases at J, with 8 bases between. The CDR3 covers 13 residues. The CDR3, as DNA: TGTGCCAGCAGTTTAAATGGGGGCACTGAAGCTTTCTTT. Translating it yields CASSLNGGTEAFF.

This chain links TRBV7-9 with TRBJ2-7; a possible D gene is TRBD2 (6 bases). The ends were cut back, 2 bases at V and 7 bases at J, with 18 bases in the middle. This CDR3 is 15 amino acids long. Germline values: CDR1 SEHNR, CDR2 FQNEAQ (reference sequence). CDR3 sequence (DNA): TGTGCCAGCAGCTTATCAACTAGCTGGAATGGGGAGCAGTACTTC. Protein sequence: CASSLSTSWNGEQYF.

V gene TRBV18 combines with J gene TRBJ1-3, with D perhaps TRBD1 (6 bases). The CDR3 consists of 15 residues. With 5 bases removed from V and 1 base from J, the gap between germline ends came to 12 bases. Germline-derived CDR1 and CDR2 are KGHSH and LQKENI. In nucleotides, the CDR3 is TGTGCCAGCTCAGCAAACAGGGCTTCTGGAAACACCATATATTTT. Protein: CASSANRASGNTIYF.

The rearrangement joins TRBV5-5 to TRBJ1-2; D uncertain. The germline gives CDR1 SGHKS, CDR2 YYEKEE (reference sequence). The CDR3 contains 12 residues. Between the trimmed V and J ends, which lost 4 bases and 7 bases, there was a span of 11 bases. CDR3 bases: TGTGCCAGCAGCCTGGCGGTGGGTGGCTACACCTTC. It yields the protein CASSLAVGGYTF.

The CDR3 DNA follows: TGCAGTGCTAGTCGCGGGAGGGCCCACGAGCAGTACTTC. Encoded protein: CSASRGRAHEQYF. The chain carries TRBV20-1 and TRBJ2-7; 9 bases are shared with TRBD2. V gave up 3 bases and J gave up 5 bases; unmatched junction bases: 5. Germline CDR1 reads DFQATT; CDR2 reads SNEGSKA (reference sequence). The CDR3 totals 13 residues.

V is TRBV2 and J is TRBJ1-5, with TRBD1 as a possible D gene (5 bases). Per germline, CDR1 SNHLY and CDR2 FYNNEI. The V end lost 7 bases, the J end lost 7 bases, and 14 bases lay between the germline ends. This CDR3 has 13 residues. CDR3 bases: TGTGCCAGCAACCGGGGCCCTCGCCAGCCCCAGCATTTT. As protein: CASNRGPRQPQHF. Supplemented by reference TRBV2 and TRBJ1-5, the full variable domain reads EPEVTQTPSHQVTQMGQEVILRCVPISNHLYFYWYRQILGQKVEFLVSFYNNEISEKSEIFDDQFSVERPDGSNFTLKIRSTKLEDSAMYFCASNRGPRQPQHFGDGTRLSIL.

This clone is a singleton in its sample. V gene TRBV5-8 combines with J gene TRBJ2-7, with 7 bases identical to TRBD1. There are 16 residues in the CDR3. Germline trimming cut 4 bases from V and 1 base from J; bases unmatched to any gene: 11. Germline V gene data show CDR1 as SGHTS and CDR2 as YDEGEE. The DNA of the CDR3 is TGTGCCAGCAGCCTGGGCCGGACAGGAGCTTCCTACGAGCAGTACTTC. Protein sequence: CASSLGRTGASYEQYF.

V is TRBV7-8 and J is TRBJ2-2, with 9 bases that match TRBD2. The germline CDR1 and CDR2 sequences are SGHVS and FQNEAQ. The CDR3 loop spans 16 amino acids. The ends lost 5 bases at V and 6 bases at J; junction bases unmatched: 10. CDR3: CASSPRGAGGPGELFF. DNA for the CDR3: TGTGCCAGCAGCCCCCGTGGAGCGGGAGGCCCCGGGGAGCTGTTTTTT.

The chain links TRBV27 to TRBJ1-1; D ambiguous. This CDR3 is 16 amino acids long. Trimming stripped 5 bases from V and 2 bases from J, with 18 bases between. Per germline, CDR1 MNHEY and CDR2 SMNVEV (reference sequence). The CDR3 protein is CASSNSGRTDNTEAFF. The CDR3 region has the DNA TGTGCCAGCAGTAACTCAGGACGGACGGATAACACTGAAGCTTTCTTT.

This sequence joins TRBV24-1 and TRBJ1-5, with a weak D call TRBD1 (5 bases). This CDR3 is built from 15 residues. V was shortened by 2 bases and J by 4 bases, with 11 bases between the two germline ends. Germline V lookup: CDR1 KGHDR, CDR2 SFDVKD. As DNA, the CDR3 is TGTGCCACCAGTGATTGGCCTAGGGGTAATCAGCCCCAGCATTTT. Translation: CATSDWPRGNQPQHF.

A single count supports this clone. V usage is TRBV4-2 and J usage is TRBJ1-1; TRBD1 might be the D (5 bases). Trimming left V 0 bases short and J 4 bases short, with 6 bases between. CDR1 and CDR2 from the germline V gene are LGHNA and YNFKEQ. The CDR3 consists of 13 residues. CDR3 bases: TGTGCCAGCAGCCAAGATCAGGGCACTGAAGCTTTCTTT. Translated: CASSQDQGTEAFF.

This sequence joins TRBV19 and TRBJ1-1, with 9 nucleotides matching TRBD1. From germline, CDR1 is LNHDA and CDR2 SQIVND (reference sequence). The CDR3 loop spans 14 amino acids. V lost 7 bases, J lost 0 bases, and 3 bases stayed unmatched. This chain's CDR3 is CASTGTGMNTEAFF. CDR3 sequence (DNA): TGTGCCAGTACCGGGACAGGGATGAACACTGAAGCTTTCTTT. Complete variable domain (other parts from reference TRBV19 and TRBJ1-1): DGGITQSPKYLFRKEGQNVTLSCEQNLNHDAMYWYRQDPGQGLRLIYYSQIVNDFQKGDIAEGYSVSREKKESFPLTVTSAQKNPTAFYLCASTGTGMNTEAFFGQGTRLTVV.

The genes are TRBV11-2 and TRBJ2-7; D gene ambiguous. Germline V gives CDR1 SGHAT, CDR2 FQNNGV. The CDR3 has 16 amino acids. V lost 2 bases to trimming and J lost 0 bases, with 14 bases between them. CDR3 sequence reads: CASSLSPGLGSYEQYF. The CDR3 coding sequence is TGTGCCAGCAGCTTATCACCGGGCCTTGGCTCCTACGAGCAGTACTTC. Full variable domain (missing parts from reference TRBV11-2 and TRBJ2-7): EAGVAQSPRYKIIEKRQSVAFWCNPISGHATLYWYQQILGQGPKLLIQFQNNGVVDDSQLPKDRFSAERLKGVDSTLKIQPAKLEDSAVYLCASSLSPGLGSYEQYFGPGTRLTVT.